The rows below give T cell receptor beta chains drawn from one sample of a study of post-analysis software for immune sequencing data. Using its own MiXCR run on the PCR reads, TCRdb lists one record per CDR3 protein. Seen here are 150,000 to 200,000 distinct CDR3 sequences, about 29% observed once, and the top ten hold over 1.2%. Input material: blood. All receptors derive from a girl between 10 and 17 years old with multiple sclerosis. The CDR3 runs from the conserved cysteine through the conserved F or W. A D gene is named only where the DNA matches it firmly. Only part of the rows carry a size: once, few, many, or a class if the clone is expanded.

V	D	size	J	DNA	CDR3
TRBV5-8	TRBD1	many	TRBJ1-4	TGTGCCAGCAGCCCCGGACAGGGGGGAAATGAAAAACTGTTTTTT	CASSPGQGGNEKLFF
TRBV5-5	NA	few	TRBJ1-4	TGTGCCAGCAGCTTTTCCACAGGGTATGAAAAACTGTTTTTT	CASSFSTGYEKLFF
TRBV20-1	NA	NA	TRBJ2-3	TGCAGTGCCTTAGCTAGGGTTCGGGGGAATACGCAGTATTTT	CSALARVRGNTQYF
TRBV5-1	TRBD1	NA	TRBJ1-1	TGCGCCAGCAGAGAGGGGGCCACTGAAGCTTTCTTT	CASREGATEAFF
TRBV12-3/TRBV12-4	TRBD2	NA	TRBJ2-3	TGTGCCAGCACCCTAGGGGTCAGCGGGAGGGCCAAGAAGGCAGATACGCAGTATTTT	CASTLGVSGRAKKADTQYF
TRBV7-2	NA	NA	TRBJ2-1	TGTGCCAGCAGCTTAGGGGGTAGGAACAATGAGCAGTTCTTC	CASSLGGRNNEQFF
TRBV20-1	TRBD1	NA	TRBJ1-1	TGCAGTGCCCGACAGGGGGTGTGGAACACTGAAGCTTTCTTT	CSARQGVWNTEAFF
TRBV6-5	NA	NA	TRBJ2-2	TGTGCCAGCAGTTATGACAGGCAAAAGTGGGAACTGTTTTTT	CASSYDRQKWELFF
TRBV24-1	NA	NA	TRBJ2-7	TGTGCCACGGGGGACTGGAACTCCTACAATGAGCAGTACTTC	CATGDWNSYNEQYF
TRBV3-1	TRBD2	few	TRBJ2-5	TGTGCCAGCAGCCAAGGACTAGCGGGAGGGGGGATTCGGGAGACCCAGTACTTC	CASSQGLAGGGIRETQYF
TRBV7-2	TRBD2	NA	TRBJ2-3	TGTGCCAGCAGCTCGGGACTAGCGGGCTTTGGGACAGATACGCAGTATTTT	CASSSGLAGFGTDTQYF
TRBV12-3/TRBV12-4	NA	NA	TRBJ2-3	TGTGCCAGCAGTTTAGCTGGGGTTAGCGGCACAGATGCGCAGTATTTT	CASSLAGVSGTDAQYF
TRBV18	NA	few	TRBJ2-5	TGTGCCAGCTTGCCGACTGTACAAGAGACCCAGTACTTC	CASLPTVQETQYF
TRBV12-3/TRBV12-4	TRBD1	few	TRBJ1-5	TGTGCCAGCAGTTTACACAGGGGAACTCAGCCCCAGCATTTT	CASSLHRGTQPQHF
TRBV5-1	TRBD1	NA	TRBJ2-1	TGCGCCAGCAGCCCTGGTAGGGACAGTCTGAACAATGAGCAGTTCTTC	CASSPGRDSLNNEQFF
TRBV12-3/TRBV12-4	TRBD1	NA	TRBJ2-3	TGTGCCAGCAGAAGCGACAGGGATAGCACAGATACGCAGTATTTT	CASRSDRDSTDTQYF
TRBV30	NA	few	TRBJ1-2	TGTGCCACAAAGGACGGGGTTCTGAGCTATGGCTACACCTTC	CATKDGVLSYGYTF
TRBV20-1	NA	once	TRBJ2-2	TGCAGTACAGAGATTGCGAACACCGGGGAGCTGTTTTTT	CSTEIANTGELFF
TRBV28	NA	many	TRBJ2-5	TGTGCCAGCAGTGCCCCCTTGTACCAAGAGACCCAGTACTTC	CASSAPLYQETQYF
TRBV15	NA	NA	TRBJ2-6	TGTGCCACCAGCAGAGATGACCAGAGCTCTGGGGCCAACGTCCTGACTTTC	CATSRDDQSSGANVLTF
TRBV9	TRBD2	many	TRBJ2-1	TGTGCCAGCAGCCCGACTAGCGGGAGGTCCTACAATGAGCAGTTCTTC	CASSPTSGRSYNEQFF
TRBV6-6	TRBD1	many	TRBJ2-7	TGTGCCAGCATTCCTACCGGGACAGGCTCCTACGAGCAGTACTTC	CASIPTGTGSYEQYF
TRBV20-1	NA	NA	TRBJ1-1	TGCAGTGCTGAAAAGGGGATGATAGGCACTGAAGCTTTCTTT	CSAEKGMIGTEAFF
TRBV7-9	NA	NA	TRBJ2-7	TGTGCCAGCAGCACACTTTTCAATGAGCAGTACTTC	CASSTLFNEQYF
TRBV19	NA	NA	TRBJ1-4	TGTGCCAGTAGTATCGGTGGGGCTGGGACTAATGAAAAACTGTTTTTT	CASSIGGAGTNEKLFF
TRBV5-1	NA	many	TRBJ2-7	TGCGCCAGCAGCTTTGGGGATCAAAGCTCCTACGAGCAGTACTTC	CASSFGDQSSYEQYF
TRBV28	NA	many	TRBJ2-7	TGTGCCAGCAGTTTTGGGCCTCTGAGCTCCTACGAGCAGTACTTC	CASSFGPLSSYEQYF
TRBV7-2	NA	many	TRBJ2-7	TGTGCCAGCAGCTCTACGCGTGGCCCCTACGAGCAGTACTTC	CASSSTRGPYEQYF
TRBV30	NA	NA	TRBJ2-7	TGTGCCTGGAGTCCGGCAGCGACATTATCCTACGAGCAGTACTTC	CAWSPAATLSYEQYF
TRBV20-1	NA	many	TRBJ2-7	TGCAGTGCTAGCGGAGCCTACGAGCAGTACTTC	CSASGAYEQYF
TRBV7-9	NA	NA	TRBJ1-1	TGTTCCAGCAGCGCCCAGATGAACACTGAAGCTTTCTTT	CSSSAQMNTEAFF
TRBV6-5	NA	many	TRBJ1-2	TGTGCCAGCAGTCCCCGGTCTCTGGAGGGCTACACCTTC	CASSPRSLEGYTF
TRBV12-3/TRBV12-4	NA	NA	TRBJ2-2	TGTGCCAGCAGCCCTACAGGGGGGGGAGCTAGCGGGGAGCTGTTTTTT	CASSPTGGGASGELFF
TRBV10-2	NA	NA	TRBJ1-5	TGCGCCAGCAGCCCCGCTGCGGGGGACAATCAGCCCCAGCATTTT	CASSPAAGDNQPQHF
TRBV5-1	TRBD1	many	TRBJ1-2	TGCGCCAGCAGCGTCGACAGGGGAGACTATGGCTACACCTTC	CASSVDRGDYGYTF
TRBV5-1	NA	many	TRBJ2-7	TGCGCCAGCAGCTTGGCCCCTAGCGACAACTACGAGCAGTACTTC	CASSLAPSDNYEQYF
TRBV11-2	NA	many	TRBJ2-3	TGTGCCAGCAGCCGAATCAGCAGCACAGATACGCAGTATTTT	CASSRISSTDTQYF
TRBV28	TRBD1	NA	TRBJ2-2	TGTGCCAGCAGTCATCCGGGACAGGGGGCGGAGGCGAACACCGGGGAGCTGTTTTTT	CASSHPGQGAEANTGELFF
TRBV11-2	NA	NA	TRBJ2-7	TGTGCCAGCAGCTTAACTCCCCCAGGGTTCACCTACGAGCAGTACTTC	CASSLTPPGFTYEQYF
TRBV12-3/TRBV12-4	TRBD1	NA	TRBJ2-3	TGTGCCAGCAGCCCTACTACCGGGACAGGGGCAGATACGCAGTATTTT	CASSPTTGTGADTQYF
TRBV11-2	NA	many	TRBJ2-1	TGTGCCAGCAGTGGTACCGGGCCGCCGAACCACAATGAGCAGTTCTTC	CASSGTGPPNHNEQFF
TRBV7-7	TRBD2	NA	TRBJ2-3	TGTGCTAGCAGCTTAACCAGACTAGCGGGAGGTGGCACAGATACGCAGTATTTT	CASSLTRLAGGGTDTQYF
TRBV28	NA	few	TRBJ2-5	TGTGCCAGCAGTACCCACCGATCTATAGTTGATATGGAAGAGGCCCAGTACTTC	CASSTHRSIVDMEEAQYF
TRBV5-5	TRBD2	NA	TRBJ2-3	TGTGCCAGCAGCCCCTACGGGGGGGCGAGGGCAGATACGCAGTATTTT	CASSPYGGARADTQYF
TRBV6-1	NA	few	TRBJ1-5	TGTGCCAGCAGTGATAGTGGGTTTGATAGCAATCAGCCCCAGCATTTT	CASSDSGFDSNQPQHF
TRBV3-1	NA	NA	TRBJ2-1	TGTGCCAGCAGCCAAGATGACGTCCGGAGGGGATCCTACAATGAGCAGTTCTTC	CASSQDDVRRGSYNEQFF